The rows below give T cell receptor beta chains drawn from one sample of a study of T cell repertoires in cytomegalovirus infection. Their target antigens are unknown. Using its own MiXCR run on the reads, TCRdb lists one record per CDR3 protein. The profile shows about 340,000 distinct CDR3 sequences, under 35% of them singletons. The material was cultured PBMCs, obtained from culture after CMV antigen stimulation. All receptors come from a human donor in good health (CMV status not recorded). Some clones in this sample may be carry-over from other donors' samples. CDR3s include the opening cysteine and the closing phenylalanine or tryptophan. A D gene is named only where the DNA matches it firmly. Where a row states a size, it is once, few, many or the class of an expanded clone; other rows omit it.

>.|.|TRBV7-3|TRBJ2-7
CASSFGGKSPYEQYF
TGTGCCAGCAGCTTTGGGGGTAAATCCCCCTACGAGCAGTACTTC
>.|.|TRBV3-1|TRBJ2-3
CASSQASRGSNLYF
TGTGCCAGCAGCCAAGCCTCTAGGGGGAGTAATCTATATTTT
>.|TRBD1|TRBV20-1|TRBJ1-1
CSAPGQGGTEAFF
TGCAGTGCACCAGGACAGGGAGGGACTGAAGCTTTCTTT
>many|.|TRBV5-1|TRBJ1-1
CASSLYSGPLVDTEAFF
TGCGCCAGCAGCTTGTACTCTGGACCCCTCGTTGACACTGAAGCTTTCTTT
>once|.|TRBV28|TRBJ2-7
CASSNLASGYEQYF
TGTGCCAGCAGTAATTTAGCGAGCGGATACGAGCAGTACTTC
>few|TRBD2|TRBV4-1|TRBJ2-1
CASSQDSGRQQFF
TGCGCCAGCAGCCAAGATAGCGGGCGGCAGCAGTTCTTC
>few|.|TRBV6-6|TRBJ1-1
CASSVGGITNTEAFF
TGTGCCAGCAGTGTGGGGGGGATAACGAACACTGAAGCTTTCTTT
>.|TRBD1|TRBV10-3|TRBJ1-6
CAIRGQGFSPLHF
TGTGCCATCAGGGGACAGGGTTTTTCACCCCTCCACTTT
>once|TRBD1|TRBV7-3|TRBJ2-3
CASSSQGANTQYF
TGTGCCAGCAGTTCACAGGGGGCGAATACGCAGTATTTT
>few|.|TRBV28|TRBJ1-5
CASTVLRDNQPQHF
TGTGCCAGCACAGTTTTACGGGACAATCAGCCCCAGCATTTT
>.|.|TRBV30|TRBJ1-1
CAWSVGGTALRAFF
TGTGCCTGGAGTGTAGGTGGGACCGCCTTGAGAGCTTTCTTT
>.|TRBD1|TRBV2|TRBJ1-1
CASSGQGLAEAFF
TGTGCCAGCAGTGGACAGGGTCTCGCTGAAGCTTTCTTT
>few|TRBD2|TRBV19|TRBJ2-2
CASRAGLGTGELFF
TGTGCCAGTAGAGCGGGATTGGGCACCGGGGAGCTGTTTTTT
>.|.|TRBV6-5|TRBJ2-2
CASSELASRTLNTGELFF
TGTGCCAGCAGTGAATTGGCAAGCAGAACACTGAACACCGGGGAGCTGTTTTTT
>.|.|TRBV6-6|TRBJ1-5
CATSGEGNQPQHF
TGTGCCACCTCGGGGGAGGGAAATCAGCCCCAGCATTTT
>.|.|TRBV19|TRBJ1-6
CASSLASQSPLHF
TGTGCCAGTAGTCTGGCCAGCCAGTCACCCCTCCACTTT
>few|TRBD1|TRBV6-6|TRBJ2-7
CASERTGEYDEQYF
TGTGCCAGCGAAAGGACAGGGGAGTACGACGAGCAGTACTTC
>.|TRBD1|TRBV9|TRBJ2-3
CASSRGAGGARTDTQYF
TGTGCCAGCAGCCGGGGCGCAGGGGGAGCGAGGACAGATACGCAGTATTTT
>few|TRBD1|TRBV2|TRBJ1-1
CASSEQGGHTEAFF
TGTGCCAGCAGTGAACAAGGGGGCCACACTGAAGCTTTCTTT
>.|.|TRBV19|TRBJ2-1
CASSIALYNEQFF
TGTGCCAGTAGTATCGCCCTATACAATGAGCAGTTCTTC
>.|.|TRBV19|TRBJ1-2
CASTGLVDGYTF
TGTGCCAGTACAGGGTTGGTGGATGGCTACACCTTC
>.|.|TRBV10-3|TRBJ2-1
CAISESTGRTYNEQFF
TGTGCCATCAGTGAGTCGACGGGGAGAACCTACAATGAGCAGTTCTTC
>few|.|TRBV27|TRBJ2-1
CASSLRQTHTNEQFF
TGTGCCAGCAGTTTGCGACAGACCCACACCAATGAGCAGTTCTTC
>.|TRBD2|TRBV7-6|TRBJ2-1
CASSPYHTSGRDNEQFF
TGTGCCAGCAGCCCATACCACACTAGCGGGAGGGACAATGAGCAGTTCTTC
>.|TRBD2|TRBV6-2/TRBV6-3|TRBJ2-3
CASSYSRLAITDTQYF
TGTGCCAGCAGTTACTCGAGACTAGCGATCACAGATACGCAGTATTTT
>many|.|TRBV20-1|TRBJ1-5
CSARQGNQPQHF
TGCAGTGCTAGACAGGGGAATCAGCCCCAGCATTTT